The next 21 T cell receptor beta chains were all read from a single sample in a study of beta chain features in type 1 diabetes (dated by TCRdb to between 2017 and 2018). Study-wide conclusions, independent of this receptor: A moderate but significant shortening of TCRB CDR3 length was observed in type 1 diabetes patients in all four CD4+ subsets.

Antigen specificity for these receptors is unknown. Library generation was performed with the immunoSEQ multiplex PCR assay. The entire isolated RNA was reverse transcribed using the High Capacity cDNA Reverse Transcription Kit, and thus expressed TCRB transcripts were sequenced. The source is immuneACCESS, and TCRdb retained only in-frame sequences with V and J called. Part of the clones is not carried over; for the studies checked, unresolved V genes explain less than half of this, and the remainder is unexplained. In this sample the table shows around 250,000 clones, approximately 13% of which occur a single time. The leading ten clones occupy approximately 0.021% of the sample. The specimen was naive CD4+ T cells from blood. The cell subset or site tag for this specimen amounts to: true naive CD4+ T cells. Receptors originate from a young man with type 1 diabetes.

This clone came up a few times. V gene TRBV2 combines with J gene TRBJ1-2; 8 bases match TRBD1. Germline CDR1 reads SNHLY; CDR2 reads FYNNEI. Losses at the gene ends were 5 bases for V and 3 bases for J; bases not matched to a gene: 2. CDR3 length equals 13 residues. CDR3 bases: TGTGCCAGCAGTTCGGACAGGGACTATGGCTACACCTTC. Translation: CASSSDRDYGYTF. The whole variable domain, remainder taken from reference TRBV2 and TRBJ1-2, is EPEVTQTPSHQVTQMGQEVILRCVPISNHLYFYWYRQILGQKVEFLVSFYNNEISEKSEIFDDQFSVERPDGSNFTLKIRSTKLEDSAMYFCASSSDRDYGYTFGSGTRLTVV.

The V and J genes are TRBV5-4 and TRBJ2-1; 8 positions match TRBD2. This CDR3 comprises 16 residues. V shed 0 bases, J shed 5 bases, and the junction held 7 bases outside the gene matches. Looked up from germline, CDR1 is SGHNT and CDR2 is YYREEE (reference sequence). The CDR3 nucleotides read TGTGCCAGCAGCTTGGCCGGGGCGGGAGGCCACAATGAGCAGTTCTTC. Translation: CASSLAGAGGHNEQFF.

This clone has a handful of counts. This chain connects TRBV6-6 to TRBJ1-2; 9 bases line up with TRBD1. Trimming at V came to 6 bases and at J to 7 bases, leaving 9 bases not matched to a gene. The CDR3 loop spans 14 amino acids. Germline CDR1 is MNHNY and CDR2 is SVGAGI (reference sequence). The CDR3 DNA follows: TGTGCCAGCAGCCCATCAACAGGGGGCAGTGGCTACACCTTC. Translating gives CASSPSTGGSGYTF.

V and J are TRBV30 and TRBJ2-1, with 7 nucleotides matching TRBD2. Unmatched junction bases numbered 5, after V lost 2 bases and J lost 4 bases. The CDR3 sequence is 14 residues long. Germline V lookup: CDR1 GTSNPN, CDR2 SVGIG (reference sequence). The CDR3 protein is CAWSSQRGYNEQFF. In DNA form, the CDR3 reads TGTGCCTGGAGTAGCCAGCGGGGATACAATGAGCAGTTCTTC.

The chain carries TRBV5-1 and TRBJ2-3, with 10 bases identical to TRBD1. The CDR3 has 15 amino acids. The V gene's germline CDR1 is SGHRS and CDR2 YFSETQ. Germline trimming cut 7 bases from V and 6 bases from J; bases unmatched to any gene: 11. DNA for the CDR3: TGCGCCAGCGGAACCGGGACAGGGGTGAGGGATACGCAGTATTTT. Amino acid sequence: CASGTGTGVRDTQYF. Full variable domain (missing parts from reference TRBV5-1 and TRBJ2-3): KAGVTQTPRYLIKTRGQQVTLSCSPISGHRSVSWYQQTPGQGLQFLFEYFSETQRNKGNFPGRFSGRQFSNSRSEMNVSTLELGDSALYLCASGTGTGVRDTQYFGPGTRLTVL.

This clone has just a few counts. The chain is built from TRBV7-2 and TRBJ1-1, with D possibly matching TRBD1 (5 bases). CDR1 is SGHTA, CDR2 FQGNSA, per germline. The length of the CDR3 is 15 residues. V gave up 1 base and J gave up 5 bases, with 14 bases separating them. The CDR3 spells CASSLVQGVGTEAFF. The CDR3 DNA reads TGTGCCAGCAGCTTAGTACAAGGGGTAGGGACTGAAGCTTTCTTT.

This CDR3 reads CASRAAGSGYTF. Here the CDR3 DNA reads TGTGCCAGCAGGGCAGCAGGTTCGGGCTACACCTTC. V gene TRBV6-5 combines with J gene TRBJ1-2; D remains unclear. Deletions cut 6 bases from V and 8 bases from J, with 13 bases between. CDR1 is MNHEY and CDR2 is SVGAGI in the germline V gene. This CDR3 has 12 residues.

This clone was counted only a few times. The J gene is TRBJ2-4, the V gene TRBV7-2; D not certain. The CDR3 has 17 residues. The germline V gene encodes CDR1 SGHTA and CDR2 FQGNSA. V lost 5 bases and J lost 0, with 17 bases in between. The CDR3 DNA follows: TGTGCCAGCAGCCAAGGAGACGGGTACTTAGCCAAAAACATTCAGTACTTC. Amino acids: CASSQGDGYLAKNIQYF.

This sequence joins TRBV12-5 and TRBJ2-3; tentatively, D is TRBD2 (6 bases). There are 13 residues in the CDR3. Germline values: CDR1 LGHNT, CDR2 FRNRAP. Trimming removed 1 base from V and 4 bases from J, with 6 bases in between. The CDR3 spells CASGLGGADTQYF. Written as DNA, the CDR3 is TGTGCTAGTGGTTTGGGGGGGGCAGATACGCAGTATTTT.

This clone appeared a few times. The V and J genes are TRBV7-9 and TRBJ2-5, with TRBD1 matching over 7 bases. J was trimmed by 2 bases and V by 5 bases; bases with no gene match: 5. Per the germline V gene, CDR1 is SEHNR and CDR2 is FQNEAQ (reference sequence). The CDR3 has 14 residues. The CDR3 reads CASSPGTAQETQYF. Written as DNA, the CDR3 is TGTGCCAGCAGCCCGGGGACAGCACAAGAGACCCAGTACTTC.

V and J are TRBV7-9 and TRBJ2-2, with 9 bases identical to TRBD1. V was clipped by 5 bases and J by 5 bases; unmatched bases: 6. The V gene's germline CDR1 is SEHNR and CDR2 FQNEAQ (reference sequence). The CDR3 spans 15 residues. CDR3 bases: TGTGCCAGCAGCCACCCGGGACAGGGTACCGGGGAGCTGTTTTTT. Its translation is CASSHPGQGTGELFF.

The gene calls are TRBV27 and TRBJ1-1; D perhaps matches TRBD1 (6 bases). CDR1 and CDR2 (germline): MNHEY, SMNVEV (reference sequence). V was clipped by 3 bases and J by 1 base, with 9 bases between them. CDR3 size: 14 residues. For the CDR3, the DNA is TGTGCCAGCAGTTTCGGACAGAAGAACACTGAAGCTTTCTTT. Protein product: CASSFGQKNTEAFF.

The rearrangement uses TRBV5-1 and TRBJ1-1; the match to TRBD1 covers 10 bases. The ends lost 4 bases at V and 5 bases at J; junction bases unmatched: 8. Germline V gene lookup returns CDR1 SGHRS and CDR2 YFSETQ. The CDR3 contains 15 residues. The DNA for the CDR3 is TGCGCCAGCAGCCCCGGGACAGGGGTACGAACTGAAGCTTTCTTT. As protein: CASSPGTGVRTEAFF.

The chain joins TRBV10-3 to TRBJ1-5; 9 bases agree with TRBD1. The CDR3 loop spans 14 amino acids. Unmatched junction bases numbered 5, after V lost 4 bases and J lost 7 bases. The germline V gene has CDR1 ENHRY and CDR2 SYGVKD. CDR3 loop: CAISGDRGTQPQHF. The CDR3 nucleotides read TGTGCCATCAGTGGCGACAGGGGGACCCAGCCCCAGCATTTT.

This chain uses TRBV12-5 with TRBJ1-2; a possible D gene is TRBD1 (6 bases). The CDR3 runs 14 residues. V was clipped by 5 bases and J by 2 bases, with 12 bases between them. Germline CDR1 and CDR2: LGHNT and FRNRAP. CDR3 amino acids: CASGPDSENYGYTF. The CDR3 bases are TGTGCTAGTGGTCCGGACAGCGAAAACTATGGCTACACCTTC.

The chain has TRBV2 and TRBJ2-2; TRBD2 agrees at 14 bases. The germline V gene encodes CDR1 SNHLY and CDR2 FYNNEI. Trimming at V came to 10 bases and at J to 3 bases, leaving 7 bases not matched to a gene. The CDR3 runs 16 residues. The chain's CDR3 is CAKSGTSGSDTGELFF. CDR3 nucleotide sequence: TGTGCCAAGTCCGGGACTAGCGGGAGTGACACCGGGGAGCTGTTTTTT.

This chain joins TRBV4-1 and TRBJ1-2; 10 bases match TRBD1. Germline-derived CDR1 and CDR2 are MGHRA and YSYEKL. The CDR3 spans 15 residues. Trimming cost V 1 base and J 3 bases; bases outside gene matches: 2. CDR3 nucleotide sequence: TGCGCCAGCAGCCAAGGGGACAGGGGAGACTATGGCTACACCTTC. This translates into CASSQGDRGDYGYTF.

This clone was recorded a few times. The chain has TRBV5-6 and TRBJ2-1; TRBD1 matches 9 bases. The CDR3 extends over 14 amino acids. V lost 3 bases, J lost 8 bases, and 6 bases stayed unmatched. CDR1 and CDR2 (germline): SGHDT, YYEEEE. Here the CDR3 reads CASSSWTGAHEQFF. The CDR3 coding sequence is TGTGCCAGCAGCTCGTGGACAGGGGCCCATGAGCAGTTCTTC. Full variable domain (missing parts from reference TRBV5-6 and TRBJ2-1): DAGVTQSPTHLIKTRGQQVTLRCSPKSGHDTVSWYQQALGQGPQFIFQYYEEEERQRGNFPDRFSGHQFPNYSSELNVNALLLGDSALYLCASSSWTGAHEQFFGPGTRLTVL.

This clone was counted a few times. The chain is built from TRBV19 and TRBJ1-2; 8 bases are a match to TRBD1. Germline CDR1 is LNHDA and CDR2 is SQIVND (reference sequence). This CDR3 has 13 amino acids. Losses at the gene ends were 3 bases for V and 6 bases for J; bases not matched to a gene: 3. CDR3 nucleotides: TGTGCCAGTAGTATCCAGGGGGCGGATGGCTACACCTTC. Translation: CASSIQGADGYTF.

This clone has more than one count but fewer than ten. This chain connects TRBV7-8 to TRBJ2-7; 13 bases line up with TRBD2. The trim removed 6 bases at V and 3 bases at J, leaving 5 bases unmatched. Germline V gene sequence: CDR1 SGHVS, CDR2 FQNEAQ. This CDR3 has 15 amino acids. The CDR3 reads CASRSTSGRVYEQYF. The DNA of the CDR3 is TGTGCCAGCAGGTCTACTAGCGGGAGGGTCTACGAGCAGTACTTC.

Only a few counts were recorded for this clone. This chain joins TRBV5-1 and TRBJ2-1; 7 bases fit TRBD1. Germline V CDR1 and CDR2: SGHRS, YFSETQ. V lost 3 bases, J lost 10 bases, and 4 bases stayed unmatched. This CDR3 contains 12 residues. CDR3 coding DNA: TGCGCCAGCAGCTGGACAGGTTTGGAGCAGTTCTTC. Its translation: CASSWTGLEQFF.